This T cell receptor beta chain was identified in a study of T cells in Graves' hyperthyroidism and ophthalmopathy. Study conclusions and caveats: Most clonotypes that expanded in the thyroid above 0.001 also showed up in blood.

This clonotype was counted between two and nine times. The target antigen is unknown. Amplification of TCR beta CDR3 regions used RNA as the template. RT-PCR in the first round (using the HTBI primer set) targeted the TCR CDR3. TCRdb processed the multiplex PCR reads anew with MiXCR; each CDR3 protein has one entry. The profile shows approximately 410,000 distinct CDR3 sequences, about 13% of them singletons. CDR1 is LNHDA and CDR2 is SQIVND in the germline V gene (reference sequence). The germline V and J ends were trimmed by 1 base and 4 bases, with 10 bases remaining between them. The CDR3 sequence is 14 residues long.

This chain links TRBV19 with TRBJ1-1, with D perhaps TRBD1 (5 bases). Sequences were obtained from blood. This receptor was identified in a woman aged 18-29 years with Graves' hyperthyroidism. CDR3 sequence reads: CASSIGGAGTEAFF. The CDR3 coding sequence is TGTGCCAGTAGTATAGGGGGCGCGGGCACTGAAGCTTTCTTT. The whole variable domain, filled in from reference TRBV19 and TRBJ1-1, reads DGGITQSPKYLFRKEGQNVTLSCEQNLNHDAMYWYRQDPGQGLRLIYYSQIVNDFQKGDIAEGYSVSREKKESFPLTVTSAQKNPTAFYLCASSIGGAGTEAFFGQGTRLTVV.